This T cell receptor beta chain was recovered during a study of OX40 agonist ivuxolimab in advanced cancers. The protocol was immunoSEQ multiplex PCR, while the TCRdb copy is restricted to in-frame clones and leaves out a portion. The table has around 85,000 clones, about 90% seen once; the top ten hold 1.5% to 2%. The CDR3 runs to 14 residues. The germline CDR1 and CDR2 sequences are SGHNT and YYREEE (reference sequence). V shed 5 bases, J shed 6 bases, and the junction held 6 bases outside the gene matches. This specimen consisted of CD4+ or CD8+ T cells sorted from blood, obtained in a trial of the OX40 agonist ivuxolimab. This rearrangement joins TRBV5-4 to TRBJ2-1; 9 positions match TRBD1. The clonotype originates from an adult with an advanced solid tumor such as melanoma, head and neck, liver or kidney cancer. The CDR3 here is CASSWDRVGNEQFF. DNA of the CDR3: TGTGCCAGCAGTTGGGACAGGGTTGGCAATGAGCAGTTCTTC. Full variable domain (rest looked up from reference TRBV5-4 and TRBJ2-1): ETGVTQSPTHLIKTRGQQVTLRCSSQSGHNTVSWYQQALGQGPQFIFQYYREEENGRGNFPPRFSGLQFPNYSSELNVNALELDDSALYLCASSWDRVGNEQFFGPGTRLTVL.